This T cell receptor beta chain was sequenced for a study of shared clonotypes between healthy human individuals. TCRdb's table, derived via immunoSEQ multiplex PCR, lists solely in-frame clones and lacks some. Of about 2.1 million clones in the sample, just under 95% are singletons; the top ten hold approximately 1.6%. Germline V gives CDR1 SGHRS, CDR2 YFSETQ. This CDR3 has 19 amino acids. Losses at the gene ends were 0 bases for V and 7 bases for J; bases not matched to a gene: 16. Positive CCR7 selection of CD45RO-negative cells yielded the naive CD8 cells, and terminally differentiated effector memory CD45RA+ cells were excluded.

This receptor was obtained from a young man in good health. Some clones in this sample may be carry-over from other donors' samples. The chain recombines TRBV5-1 with TRBJ2-1, with 10 bases lining up with TRBD2. What was sequenced was naive CD8+ T cells from PBMCs. CDR3 DNA: TGCGCCAGCAGCTTGGAAGGCCTAGCGGGAGTGTTAGTTTCGAATGAGCAGTTCTTC. Translated, it gives CASSLEGLAGVLVSNEQFF.